The 15 T cell receptor beta chains listed next were all sequenced from one sample in a study of T cell responses to AZD1222 COVID-19 vaccine. Produced via immunoSEQ multiplex PCR; TCRdb's table is partial and in-frame only. The sample has approximately 110,000 clones; around 94% are singletons. This specimen was peripheral blood, taken on day 0 of AZD1222 vaccination. The receptors derive from an adult in good health.

The chain uses TRBV5-1 and TRBJ2-5, with 13 bases fitting TRBD2. Per germline, CDR1 SGHRS and CDR2 YFSETQ. There are 15 residues in the CDR3. Trimming took 5 bases from V and 4 from J; bases not matched to a gene: 5. DNA for the CDR3: TGCGCCAGCAGTGCGGGACTAGCGGGGTCAGAGACCCAGTACTTC. The encoded protein is CASSAGLAGSETQYF.

V usage is TRBV5-6 and J usage is TRBJ2-3; either TRBD1 or TRBD2 may supply D (5 bases each). The CDR3 extends over 16 amino acids. Germline V gene sequence: CDR1 SGHDT, CDR2 YYEEEE. V lost 0 bases to trimming and J lost 5 bases, with 16 bases between them. DNA of the CDR3: TGTGCCAGCAGCTTGGTGTGGGGGATAGGCGGAGATACGCAGTATTTT. It codes for CASSLVWGIGGDTQYF.

CDR3 sequence: CASSQGQPQLNTEAFF. In nucleotides, the CDR3 is TGTGCCAGCAGTCAGGGACAGCCACAGCTGAACACTGAAGCTTTCTTT. The chain recombines TRBV7-2 with TRBJ1-1; 7 bases align to TRBD1. CDR3 length: 16 residues. Germline V gives CDR1 SGHTA, CDR2 FQGNSA. Trimming at V came to 6 bases and at J to 0 bases, leaving 10 bases not matched to a gene. The full variable domain, its missing parts supplied by reference TRBV7-2 and TRBJ1-1, is GAGVSQSPSNKVTEKGKDVELRCDPISGHTALYWYRQSLGQGLEFLIYFQGNSAPDKSGLPSDRFSAERTGGSVSTLTIQRTQQEDSAVYLCASSQGQPQLNTEAFFGQGTRLTVV.

The V gene is TRBV19, the J gene TRBJ2-1; either TRBD1 or TRBD2 may fit D (5 bases each). Deletions cut 6 bases from V and 3 bases from J, with 15 bases between. The CDR3 loop spans 15 amino acids. CDR1 is LNHDA, CDR2 SQIVND, per germline (reference sequence). The CDR3 region is CASRGVNLDYNEQFF. As DNA, the CDR3 is TGTGCCAGTAGGGGGGTCAACTTGGACTACAATGAGCAGTTCTTC.

This chain joins TRBV27 and TRBJ1-5, with D possibly being TRBD1 (5 bases). The CDR3 sequence is 15 residues long. Germline CDR1 and CDR2: MNHEY and SMNVEV (reference sequence). Trimming took off 5 bases at V and 8 bases at J, with 19 bases between the two ends. DNA of the CDR3: TGTGCCAGCAGTCCAGGACAAGCGGGGCGGGAGCCCCAGCATTTT. Protein: CASSPGQAGREPQHF.

V usage is TRBV29-1 and J usage is TRBJ1-3; TRBD1 is a possible D gene (5 bases). Trimming removed 7 bases from V and 2 bases from J, with 12 bases in between. Germline V CDR1 and CDR2: SQVTM, ANQGSEA. The CDR3 covers 13 residues. The CDR3 DNA reads as TGCAGCGCCGCGGGCAGGGCTGGAAACACCATATATTTT. Translating gives CSAAGRAGNTIYF.

The chain is built from TRBV11-2 and TRBJ1-2; D possibly corresponds to TRBD1 (6 bases). Germline assignment: CDR1 SGHAT and CDR2 FQNNGV. CDR3 length: 16 amino acids. Trimming pared 0 bases from V and 0 bases from J, leaving 11 bases between. The CDR3 DNA is TGTGCCAGCAGCTTAGATCGAGGGGGATCTAACTATGGCTACACCTTC. Protein: CASSLDRGGSNYGYTF.

The chain has TRBV20-1 and TRBJ2-1; TRBD2 matches 7 bases. The CDR3 spans 11 residues. J gave up 11 bases and V 5 bases, and 6 bases lay outside the gene matches. CDR1 is DFQATT, CDR2 SNEGSKA, per germline (reference sequence). The CDR3 sequence: CSAPGTNKQFF. The CDR3 DNA is TGCAGTGCTCCCGGGACTAACAAGCAGTTCTTC.

The V gene is TRBV19, the J gene TRBJ2-1; no clear D gene. Trimming cost V 5 bases and J 0 bases, with 14 bases left between them. Germline V lookup: CDR1 LNHDA, CDR2 SQIVND (reference sequence). The CDR3 runs 16 residues. The CDR3 region has the DNA TGTGCCAGTAGTCCCGAGCCAGAATTCTCCTACAATGAGCAGTTCTTC. Residues: CASSPEPEFSYNEQFF.

V and J are TRBV25-1 and TRBJ1-1, with D possibly TRBD1 on 5 matching bases. V lost 5 bases, J lost 4 bases, and 11 bases lay in between. CDR3 length: 13 amino acids. Germline V gene data show CDR1 as MGHDK and CDR2 as SYGVNS. The DNA for the CDR3 is TGTGCCAGCAGTTCAACCGGGACCACTGAAGCTTTCTTT. This encodes CASSSTGTTEAFF.

This clone was observed once. The V gene is TRBV6-5, the J gene TRBJ1-2, with D hard to call. CDR3 length equals 15 residues. The ends were cut back, 6 bases at V and 1 base at J, with 15 bases in the middle. Per the germline V gene, CDR1 is MNHEY and CDR2 is SVGAGI. CDR3 DNA: TGTGCCAGCAGCTTTAGGACCGGGATTAACTATGGCTACACCTTC. Its translation: CASSFRTGINYGYTF.

The J gene is TRBJ2-6, the V gene TRBV6-5; D is uncertain. V lost 9 bases, J lost 1 base, and 4 bases lay in between. The CDR3 sequence is 12 residues long. In germline, CDR1 is MNHEY, CDR2 SVGAGI. The CDR3: CASYSGANVLTF. In DNA form, the CDR3 reads TGTGCCAGTTATTCTGGGGCCAACGTCCTGACTTTC.

The chain recombines TRBV7-2 with TRBJ1-2; a weak D match, TRBD1 (6 bases). With 5 bases removed from V and 8 bases from J, the gap between germline ends came to 12 bases. There are 12 residues in the CDR3. Germline CDR1 and CDR2: SGHTA and FQGNSA. CDR3 nucleotide sequence: TGTGCCAGCAGCCAAGGGGGGGGCGGCTACACCTTC. Protein product: CASSQGGGGYTF.

The rearrangement joins TRBV12-5 to TRBJ2-2; TRBD2 matches at 8 bases. Germline V CDR1 and CDR2: LGHNT, FRNRAP. V shed 1 base and J 3 bases; nucleotides not matched to a gene: 4. The CDR3 runs to 16 residues. CDR3 protein: CASGLGDGRDTGELFF. The DNA for the CDR3 is TGTGCTAGTGGTTTGGGGGACGGGAGGGACACCGGGGAGCTGTTTTTT.

The gene calls are TRBV5-4 and TRBJ1-1; D uncertain. The CDR3 consists of 13 residues. Germline CDR1 reads SGHNT; CDR2 reads YYREEE (reference sequence). V dropped 0 bases and J dropped 0 bases, with 3 bases sitting between them. The CDR3: CASSLGLNTEAFF. The CDR3 nucleotides read TGTGCCAGCAGCTTGGGACTGAACACTGAAGCTTTCTTT.